These T cell receptor beta chains were read from a single sample in a study of Ad26.COV2.S vaccination and SARS-CoV-2 variants. Data came from immunoSEQ multiplex PCR; TCRdb stores just in-frame clones and leaves some out. The repertoire includes under 600,000 clones, 80% to 90% of them detected once, and under 2% sits in the top ten. The sequencing used peripheral blood, collected in a trial of Ad26.COV2.S vaccine versus placebo. The receptors were sampled from a person between 18 and 60 years old who received the Ad26.COV2.S COVID-19 vaccine or a placebo. The CDR3 runs from the conserved cysteine through the conserved F or W. Each record gives: clone size, J gene, V gene, D gene, CDR3 DNA, CDR3 protein. The D gene is left open where the match is weak. Clone size is stated in some rows and not others, as once, few, many or a class when expanded.

>NA|TRBJ2-7|TRBV9|TRBD2
TGTGCCAGCAGCGAGCTAGCGGGATCCTCCTACGAGCAGTACTTC
CASSELAGSSYEQYF
>NA|TRBJ2-1|TRBV5-4|TRBD2
TGTGCCAGCAGCTTGAGGGGACTAGCGGGGGGGGACTCCTACAATGAGCAGTTCTTC
CASSLRGLAGGDSYNEQFF
>NA|TRBJ2-3|TRBV27|NA
TGTGCCAGCAGTGCCTCCGGGAGCGGGGATACGCAGTATTTT
CASSASGSGDTQYF
>NA|TRBJ2-7|TRBV5-1|TRBD1
TGCGCCAGCAGCCCAGGACAGGGGTTTCACGAGCAGTACTTC
CASSPGQGFHEQYF
>NA|TRBJ2-6|TRBV7-9|NA
TGTGCCAGCAGCTTAATGGGACAATTATCTTCTGGGGCCAACGTCCTGACTTTC
CASSLMGQLSSGANVLTF
>once|TRBJ1-4|TRBV28|TRBD1
TGTGCCAGCAGTTTCGGACAGGGGAGGGAAAAACTGTTTTTT
CASSFGQGREKLFF
>NA|TRBJ2-6|TRBV12-5|NA
TGTGCTAGTGGCCGTGGTTTAGGAGGGGCCAACGTCCTGACTTTC
CASGRGLGGANVLTF
>NA|TRBJ1-2|TRBV7-9|NA
TGTGCCAGCAGCCGAGATCAGGGTTTGCACTATGGCTACACCTTC
CASSRDQGLHYGYTF
>NA|TRBJ1-4|TRBV11-2|NA
TGTGCCAGCAGCTTAACGACAGCGACTAATGAAAAACTGTTTTTT
CASSLTTATNEKLFF
>NA|TRBJ2-3|TRBV3-1/TRBV3-2|TRBD2
TGTGCCAGCAGCCAACCGGGACTAGCGCCCAGTAACACAGATACGCAGTATTTT
CASSQPGLAPSNTDTQYF
>NA|TRBJ1-1|TRBV2|NA
TGTGCCAGCAGTGAAGGCGGGATGGGGGACACTGAAGCTTTCTTT
CASSEGGMGDTEAFF
>few|TRBJ1-2|TRBV27|NA
TGTGCCAGCAGTCCCGGGACACAAGGCTATGGCTACACCTTC
CASSPGTQGYGYTF
>NA|TRBJ2-1|TRBV11-3|TRBD2
TGTGCCAGCAGCTTAGCTACTAGCGGAGTCTACAATGAGCAGTTCTTC
CASSLATSGVYNEQFF
>NA|TRBJ1-1|TRBV6-2/TRBV6-3|NA
TGTGCCAGCAGTTACTCGCAGACTATCAAGACAGCTTTCTTT
CASSYSQTIKTAFF
>NA|TRBJ1-3|TRBV5-6|NA
TGTGCCAGCAGCTTGGTGGCAGGGGTCATCTCTGGAAACACCATATATTTT
CASSLVAGVISGNTIYF
>NA|TRBJ2-3|TRBV7-2|NA
TGTGCCAGCAGCTTAGCAGGCATCGGCCGGGGCACAGATACGCAGTATTTT
CASSLAGIGRGTDTQYF
>NA|TRBJ2-2|TRBV7-6|NA
TGTGCCAGCAGCTTTACCGGGGGCGACACCGGGGAGCTGTTTTTT
CASSFTGGDTGELFF
>few|TRBJ1-2|TRBV3-1/TRBV3-2|NA
TGTGCCAGCAGCCAAGGACCAGGAGGCTACACCTTC
CASSQGPGGYTF
>NA|TRBJ1-4|TRBV24-1|NA
TGTGCCACCAGTGACACACGGACAGCTGAAAAACTGTTTTTT
CATSDTRTAEKLFF
>NA|TRBJ1-1|TRBV9|TRBD1
TGTGCCAGCAGCGCACGCGAGGGACAGGGGATGAACACTGAAGCTTTCTTT
CASSAREGQGMNTEAFF
>once|TRBJ2-5|TRBV3-1/TRBV3-2|TRBD2
TGTGCCAGCAGCCAATCGATAGCGGGAGGCACCCAAGAGACCCAGTACTTC
CASSQSIAGGTQETQYF
>few|TRBJ2-5|TRBV5-4|NA
TGTGCCAGCAGCTTGGAGGAGACCCAGTACTTC
CASSLEETQYF
>NA|TRBJ2-7|TRBV5-4|NA
TGTGCCAGCAGCCACCCCACGGGGACCGCGTCCAACGAGCAGTACTTC
CASSHPTGTASNEQYF
>NA|TRBJ1-1|TRBV5-6|TRBD1
TGTGCCAGCAGCTTGTGGACAGGGGGCCGGAACACTGAAGCTTTCTTT
CASSLWTGGRNTEAFF
>NA|TRBJ1-2|TRBV2|NA
TGTGCCAGCAGTGAGGGGCAGGGGATAATCTATGGCTACACCTTC
CASSEGQGIIYGYTF
>NA|TRBJ2-4|TRBV6-1|NA
TGTGCCAGCAGTGAGCTGGGGGTGGCCGGCAAGGCCAAAAACATTCAGTACTTC
CASSELGVAGKAKNIQYF
>NA|TRBJ2-1|TRBV28|TRBD2
TGTGCCAGCAGTTTAGAGGTCGAGAGACTAGCGTTCTTC
CASSLEVERLAFF
>NA|TRBJ2-7|TRBV28|TRBD1
TGTGCCAGCAGTCCCCAGACAGGGGGTCTCTACGAGCAGTACTTC
CASSPQTGGLYEQYF
>NA|TRBJ1-4|TRBV19|TRBD1
TGTGCCAGTAGTAGGGGACAGGATAATGAAAAACTGTTTTTT
CASSRGQDNEKLFF
>NA|TRBJ2-1|TRBV4-3|NA
TGCGCCAGCAGCCGGACGGCCAGCTCCTACAATGAGCAGTTCTTC
CASSRTASSYNEQFF
>NA|TRBJ1-2|TRBV19|TRBD1
TGTGCCAGTAGTATTTATTTCGGGACAGGGGCCAACTATGGCTACACCTTC
CASSIYFGTGANYGYTF
>NA|TRBJ2-7|TRBV7-9|NA
TGTGCCAGCAGCTTAGAGTCTCGGGTGGAATACGAGCAGTACTTC
CASSLESRVEYEQYF
>few|TRBJ1-5|TRBV5-7|NA
TGTGCCAGCCGAGGGGTTGGAAATCAGCCCCAGCATTTT
CASRGVGNQPQHF
>NA|TRBJ2-1|TRBV12-5|NA
TGTGCTAGTGGTTTGGAACTCTACTACGAGCAGTTCTTC
CASGLELYYEQFF
>NA|TRBJ2-3|TRBV5-1|NA
TGCGCCAGCAGCTTGGGGCAGGGGTCCAATTCGCCAGATACGCAGTATTTT
CASSLGQGSNSPDTQYF
>few|TRBJ2-1|TRBV9|NA
TGTGCCAGCAGCCCCGGGTCCTACAATGAGCAGTTCTTC
CASSPGSYNEQFF
>NA|TRBJ2-7|TRBV9|TRBD1
TGTGCCAGCAGCTTTTTTGGGGACAGCTACGAGCAGTACTTC
CASSFFGDSYEQYF
>NA|TRBJ2-7|TRBV11-2|NA
TGTGCCAGCAGCTTATTGGTCCTCACACAGAGAGACGAGCAGTACTTC
CASSLLVLTQRDEQYF
>NA|TRBJ2-7|TRBV5-1|TRBD1
TGCGCCAGCAGCTTGGCCCCGGGACAGGGGGCTCTCTACGAGCAGTACTTC
CASSLAPGQGALYEQYF
>once|TRBJ2-2|TRBV5-4|NA
TGTGCCAGCAGCGGGCAGGGCCCTAACACCGGGGAGCTGTTTTTT
CASSGQGPNTGELFF
>NA|TRBJ2-5|TRBV27|NA
TGTGCCAGCAGTTTATTGGGGATACCCCAAGAGACCCAGTACTTC
CASSLLGIPQETQYF
>NA|TRBJ1-1|TRBV6-2/TRBV6-3|NA
TGTGCCAGCAGCCTAACCGGAAACACTGAAGCTTTCTTT
CASSLTGNTEAFF
>NA|TRBJ1-1|TRBV5-4|NA
TGTGCCAGCAGCTTTTGGGGGCGGGCTGAAGCTTTCTTT
CASSFWGRAEAFF
>NA|TRBJ2-7|TRBV9|TRBD2
TGTGCCAGCAGCGTGTCGAGCGGGGGTTGGTACGAGCAGTACTTC
CASSVSSGGWYEQYF
>NA|TRBJ1-2|TRBV27|NA
TGTGCCAGCAGTTTCGCCAGGGGTAGGGCTGGCTACACCTTC
CASSFARGRAGYTF
>NA|TRBJ1-1|TRBV18|NA
TGTGCCAGCTCACCCCTTCCAGTAACTAGGGAGGGTGAAGCTTTCTTT
CASSPLPVTREGEAFF
>once|TRBJ2-1|TRBV2|TRBD1
TGTGCCAGCAGGGAGGGACAGGGGGCTTTGGGTGAGCAGTTCTTC
CASREGQGALGEQFF
>NA|TRBJ2-1|TRBV7-2|NA
TGTGCCAGCAGCTTAGGGACTACCTACAATGAGCAGTTCTTC
CASSLGTTYNEQFF
>NA|TRBJ1-5|TRBV6-1|NA
TGTGCCAGCAGTGATCCCTCAAGAGGATTGGATCAGCCCCAGCATTTT
CASSDPSRGLDQPQHF
>NA|TRBJ2-2|TRBV7-9|TRBD1
TGTGCCAGCAGGGATGGACAGGGCTCCACCGGGGAGCTGTTTTTT
CASRDGQGSTGELFF
>few|TRBJ2-2|TRBV7-6|TRBD1
TGTGCCAGCAGCTCCGGACAGGCCGTGAACACCGGGGAGCTGTTTTTT
CASSSGQAVNTGELFF
>NA|TRBJ1-1|TRBV5-1|TRBD1
TGCGCCAGCAGCTTGACCACAGGGGTCGGGAACACTGAAGCTTTCTTT
CASSLTTGVGNTEAFF
>NA|TRBJ1-2|TRBV10-3|NA
TGTGCCATCAGTGGGCAGCTGAGATATGGCTACACCTTC
CAISGQLRYGYTF
>NA|TRBJ1-2|TRBV10-3|NA
TGTGCCATCAGTGAGGGCCCCCTCGGCTACACCTTC
CAISEGPLGYTF
>once|TRBJ1-5|TRBV19|NA
TGTGCCAGTAGTATAGACGGCCAGGTTGGCGATCAGCCCCAGCATTTT
CASSIDGQVGDQPQHF